The subject of this entry is one TCR beta chain. Its antigen is unidentified. V shed 4 bases and J 3 bases; nucleotides not matched to a gene: 7. The CDR3 length is 17 residues. Germline V lookup: CDR1 SGHRS, CDR2 YFSETQ. The entry originates in a study of vaccination effects on CD4 cells after COVID-19. Study-wide results and caveats: Marked clonal contraction was seen late after vaccination (in both infection- and vaccine-induced clones). Few convalescent patients and no early post-infection timepoints were included in the study.

ViraFEST expansion of antigen-specific CD4+ T cells with viral peptide pools preceded sequencing. The culture ran for around nine days, and then CD4+ T cells were isolated. None of the vaccinated had previously contracted SARS-CoV-2, and their nucleocapsid antibodies tested negative. In the cultures, half the medium was exchanged for IL-2 medium on days 3 and 7. Sequencing used immunoSEQ multiplex PCR; TCRdb keeps in-frame clones, though not all of them. The profile shows tens of thousands of clones, approximately 70% of them singletons. The origin of this receptor is a human donor who received a COVID-19 vaccine. The chain couples TRBV5-1 to TRBJ2-3, with 14 positions matching TRBD2. Source: CD4+ T cells from PBMCs cultured with HCoV-OC43 spike peptides, taken before COVID-19 vaccination. This sample's subset: HCoV-OC43 spike overlapping peptide pool stimulation. This CDR3 is CASSLGLAGDSTDTQYF. The CDR3 DNA sequence: TGCGCCAGCAGCCTGGGACTAGCGGGAGATAGTACAGATACGCAGTATTTT. Looking up the rest from reference TRBV5-1 and TRBJ2-3 gives the full variable domain: KAGVTQTPRYLIKTRGQQVTLSCSPISGHRSVSWYQQTPGQGLQFLFEYFSETQRNKGNFPGRFSGRQFSNSRSEMNVSTLELGDSALYLCASSLGLAGDSTDTQYFGPGTRLTVL.